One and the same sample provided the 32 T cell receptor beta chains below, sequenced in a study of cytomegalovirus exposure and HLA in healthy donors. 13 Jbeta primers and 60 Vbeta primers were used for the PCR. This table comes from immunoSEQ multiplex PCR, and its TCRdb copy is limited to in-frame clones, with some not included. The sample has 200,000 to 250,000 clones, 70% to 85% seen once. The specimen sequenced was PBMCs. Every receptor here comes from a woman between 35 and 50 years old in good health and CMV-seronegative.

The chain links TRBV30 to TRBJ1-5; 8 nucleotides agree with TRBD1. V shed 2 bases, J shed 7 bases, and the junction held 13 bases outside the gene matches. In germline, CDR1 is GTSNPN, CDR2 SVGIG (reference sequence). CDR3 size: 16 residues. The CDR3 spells CAWSSRLDRGEQPQHF. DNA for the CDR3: TGTGCCTGGAGTTCCCGACTCGACAGGGGAGAGCAGCCCCAGCATTTT. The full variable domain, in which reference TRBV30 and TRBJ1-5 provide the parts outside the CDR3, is SQTIHQWPATLVQPVGSPLSLECTVEGTSNPNLYWYRQAAGRGLQLLFYSVGIGQISSEVPQNLSASRPQDRQFILSSKKLLLSDSGFYLCAWSSRLDRGEQPQHFGDGTRLSIL.

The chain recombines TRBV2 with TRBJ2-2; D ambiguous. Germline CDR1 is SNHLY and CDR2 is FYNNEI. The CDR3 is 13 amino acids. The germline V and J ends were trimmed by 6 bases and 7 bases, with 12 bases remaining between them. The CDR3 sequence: CASRNIGGGELFF. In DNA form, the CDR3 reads TGTGCCAGCAGGAATATCGGTGGCGGGGAGCTGTTTTTT. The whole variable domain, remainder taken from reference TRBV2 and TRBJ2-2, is EPEVTQTPSHQVTQMGQEVILRCVPISNHLYFYWYRQILGQKVEFLVSFYNNEISEKSEIFDDQFSVERPDGSNFTLKIRSTKLEDSAMYFCASRNIGGGELFFGEGSRLTVL.

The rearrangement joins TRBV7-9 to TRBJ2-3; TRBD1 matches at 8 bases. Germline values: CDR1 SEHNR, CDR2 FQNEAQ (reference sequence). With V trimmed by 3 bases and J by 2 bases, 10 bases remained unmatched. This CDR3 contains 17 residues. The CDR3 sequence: CASSFWGQAGFTDTQYF. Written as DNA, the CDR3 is TGTGCCAGCAGCTTTTGGGGACAGGCGGGGTTCACAGATACGCAGTATTTT.

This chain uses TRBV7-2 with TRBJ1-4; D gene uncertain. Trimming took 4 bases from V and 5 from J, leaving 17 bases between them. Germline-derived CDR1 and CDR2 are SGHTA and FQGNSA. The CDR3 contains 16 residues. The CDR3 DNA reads TGTGCCAGCAGCTATCCCCCCGGGAATAGGAATGAAAAACTGTTTTTT. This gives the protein CASSYPPGNRNEKLFF.

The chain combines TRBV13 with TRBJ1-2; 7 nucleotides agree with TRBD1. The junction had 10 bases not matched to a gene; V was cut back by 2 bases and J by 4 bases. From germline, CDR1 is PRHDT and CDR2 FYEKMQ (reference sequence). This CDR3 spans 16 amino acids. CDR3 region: CASSLTMDRRTYGYTF. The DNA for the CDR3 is TGTGCCAGCAGCTTAACTATGGACAGGCGGACCTATGGCTACACCTTC.

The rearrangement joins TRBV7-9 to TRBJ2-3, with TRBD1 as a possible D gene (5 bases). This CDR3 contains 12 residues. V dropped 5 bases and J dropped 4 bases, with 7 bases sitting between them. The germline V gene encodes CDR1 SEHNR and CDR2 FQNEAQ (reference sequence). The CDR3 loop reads CASSPTADTQYF. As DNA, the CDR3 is TGTGCCAGCAGCCCGACAGCAGATACGCAGTATTTT.

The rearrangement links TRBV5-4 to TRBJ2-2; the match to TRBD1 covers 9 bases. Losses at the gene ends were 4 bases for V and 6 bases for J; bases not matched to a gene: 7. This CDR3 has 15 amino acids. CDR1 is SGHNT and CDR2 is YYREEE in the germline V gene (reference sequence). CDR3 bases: TGTGCCAGCAGCCCTACAGGGGGCGTCGCCGGGGAGCTGTTTTTT. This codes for CASSPTGGVAGELFF. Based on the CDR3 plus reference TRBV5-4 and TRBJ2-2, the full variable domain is ETGVTQSPTHLIKTRGQQVTLRCSSQSGHNTVSWYQQALGQGPQFIFQYYREEENGRGNFPPRFSGLQFPNYSSELNVNALELDDSALYLCASSPTGGVAGELFFGEGSRLTVL.

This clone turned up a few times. The CDR3 nucleotides are TGCGCCAGCAGCCAAGATCAGGATCAGCCCCAGCATTTT. It translates to CASSQDQDQPQHF. The chain employs TRBV4-3 and TRBJ1-5; unclear D gene. V lost 0 bases, J lost 5 bases, and 5 bases lay in between. CDR3 length equals 13 residues. The V gene's germline CDR1 is LGHNA and CDR2 YSLEER.

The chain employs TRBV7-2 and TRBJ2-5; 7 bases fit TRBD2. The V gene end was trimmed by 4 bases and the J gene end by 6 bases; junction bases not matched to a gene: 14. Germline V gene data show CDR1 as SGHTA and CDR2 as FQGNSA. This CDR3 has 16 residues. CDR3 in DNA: TGTGCCAGCAGCTATTTGGTCGGGGGGTTGATGAAGACCCAGTACTTC. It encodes CASSYLVGGLMKTQYF.

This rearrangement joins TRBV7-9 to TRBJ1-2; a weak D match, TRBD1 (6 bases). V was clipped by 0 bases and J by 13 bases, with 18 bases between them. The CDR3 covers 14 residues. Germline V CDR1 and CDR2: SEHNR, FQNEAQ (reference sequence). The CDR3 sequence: CASSLALPDRRTTF. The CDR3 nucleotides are TGTGCCAGCAGCTTAGCCCTTCCCGACAGGCGGACCACCTTC.

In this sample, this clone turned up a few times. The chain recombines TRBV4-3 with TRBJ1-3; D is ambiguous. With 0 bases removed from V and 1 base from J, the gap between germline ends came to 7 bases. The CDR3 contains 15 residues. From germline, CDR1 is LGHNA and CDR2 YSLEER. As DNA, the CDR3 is TGCGCCAGCAGCCAAGATTGGGAGTCTGGAAACACCATATATTTT. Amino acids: CASSQDWESGNTIYF.

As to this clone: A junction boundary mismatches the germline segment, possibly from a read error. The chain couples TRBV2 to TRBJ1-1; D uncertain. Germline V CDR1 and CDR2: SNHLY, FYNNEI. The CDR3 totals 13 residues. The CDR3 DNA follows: TGTGCCAGCACTGAAGGGAGGGACACTGAAGCTTTCTTT. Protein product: CASTEGRDTEAFF.

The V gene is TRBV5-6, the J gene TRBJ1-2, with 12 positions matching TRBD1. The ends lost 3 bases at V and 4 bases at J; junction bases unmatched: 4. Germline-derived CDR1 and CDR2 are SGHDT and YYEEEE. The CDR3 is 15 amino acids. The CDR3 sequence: CASSWGTGGVYGYTF. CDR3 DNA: TGTGCCAGCAGCTGGGGGACAGGGGGCGTCTATGGCTACACCTTC.

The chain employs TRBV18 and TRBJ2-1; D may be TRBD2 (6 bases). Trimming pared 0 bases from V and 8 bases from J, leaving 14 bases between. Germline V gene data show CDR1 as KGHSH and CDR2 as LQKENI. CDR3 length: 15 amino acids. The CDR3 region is CASSPPATGGDEQFF. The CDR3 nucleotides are TGTGCCAGCTCACCACCGGCGACCGGGGGAGATGAGCAGTTCTTC.

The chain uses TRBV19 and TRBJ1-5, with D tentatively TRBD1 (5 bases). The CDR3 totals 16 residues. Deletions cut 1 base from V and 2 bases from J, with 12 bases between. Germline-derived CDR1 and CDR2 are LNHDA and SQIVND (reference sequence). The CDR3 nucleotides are TGTGCCAGTAGTATAGCCGGGGGTAGTGGCAATCAGCCCCAGCATTTT. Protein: CASSIAGGSGNQPQHF. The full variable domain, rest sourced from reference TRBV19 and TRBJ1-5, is DGGITQSPKYLFRKEGQNVTLSCEQNLNHDAMYWYRQDPGQGLRLIYYSQIVNDFQKGDIAEGYSVSREKKESFPLTVTSAQKNPTAFYLCASSIAGGSGNQPQHFGDGTRLSIL.

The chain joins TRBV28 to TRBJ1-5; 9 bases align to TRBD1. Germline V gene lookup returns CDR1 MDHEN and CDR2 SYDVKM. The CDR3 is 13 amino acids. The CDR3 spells CVIQGARNQPQHF. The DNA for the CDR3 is TGTGTTATACAGGGGGCCCGCAATCAGCCCCAGCATTTT.

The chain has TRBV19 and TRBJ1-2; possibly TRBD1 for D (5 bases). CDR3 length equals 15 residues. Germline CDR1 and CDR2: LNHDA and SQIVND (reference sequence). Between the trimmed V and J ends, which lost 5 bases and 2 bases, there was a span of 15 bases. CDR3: CASSPSDILNYGYTF. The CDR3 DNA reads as TGTGCCAGTAGTCCCTCGGACATTCTGAACTATGGCTACACCTTC.

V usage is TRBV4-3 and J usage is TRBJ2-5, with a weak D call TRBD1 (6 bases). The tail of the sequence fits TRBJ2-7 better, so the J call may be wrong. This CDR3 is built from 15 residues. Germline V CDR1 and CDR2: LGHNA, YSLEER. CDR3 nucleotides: TGCGCCAGCAGCCAAGATCGGCACAGGGCCTACGAGCAGTACTTC. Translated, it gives CASSQDRHRAYEQYF.

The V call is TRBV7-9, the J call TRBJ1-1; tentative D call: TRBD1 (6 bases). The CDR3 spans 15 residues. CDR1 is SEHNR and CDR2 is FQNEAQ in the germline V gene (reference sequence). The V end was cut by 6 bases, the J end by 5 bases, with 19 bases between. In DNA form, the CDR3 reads TGTGCCAGCAGAACTTTCGGGACGCAGGGGACTGAAGCTTTCTTT. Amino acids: CASRTFGTQGTEAFF.

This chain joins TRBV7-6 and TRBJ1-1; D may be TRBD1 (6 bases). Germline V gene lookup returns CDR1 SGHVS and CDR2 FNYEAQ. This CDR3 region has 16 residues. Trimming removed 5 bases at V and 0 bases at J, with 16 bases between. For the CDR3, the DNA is TGTGCCAGCAGCCAAGACAGGATGAATCTGAACACTGAAGCTTTCTTT. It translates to CASSQDRMNLNTEAFF.

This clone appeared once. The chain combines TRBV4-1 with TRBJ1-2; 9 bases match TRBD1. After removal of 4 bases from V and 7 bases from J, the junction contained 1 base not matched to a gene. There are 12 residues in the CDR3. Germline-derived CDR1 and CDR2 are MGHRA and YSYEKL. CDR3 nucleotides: TGCGCCAGCAGCCCGGGACAGGGTGGCTACACCTTC. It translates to CASSPGQGGYTF.

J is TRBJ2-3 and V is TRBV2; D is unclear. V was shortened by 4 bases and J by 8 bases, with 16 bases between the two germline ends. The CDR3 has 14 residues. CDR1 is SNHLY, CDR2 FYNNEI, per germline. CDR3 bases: TGTGCCAGCAGTGGGAGTCGATTGGCCGGTACGCAGTATTTT. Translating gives CASSGSRLAGTQYF. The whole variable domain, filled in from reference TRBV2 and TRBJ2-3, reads EPEVTQTPSHQVTQMGQEVILRCVPISNHLYFYWYRQILGQKVEFLVSFYNNEISEKSEIFDDQFSVERPDGSNFTLKIRSTKLEDSAMYFCASSGSRLAGTQYFGPGTRLTVL.

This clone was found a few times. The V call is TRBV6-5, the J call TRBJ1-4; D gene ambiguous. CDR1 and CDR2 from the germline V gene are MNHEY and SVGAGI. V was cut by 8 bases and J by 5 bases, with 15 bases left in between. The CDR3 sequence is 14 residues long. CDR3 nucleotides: TGTGCCAGCGGGTTTGGACTGCCGAATGAAAAACTGTTTTTT. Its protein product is CASGFGLPNEKLFF.

CDR3 sequence reads: CASSAGSWGDTEAFF. CDR3 DNA sequence: TGTGCCAGCAGCGCAGGTTCCTGGGGGGACACTGAAGCTTTCTTT. This chain uses TRBV7-9 with TRBJ1-1; D is perhaps TRBD1 (5 bases). This CDR3 is built from 15 residues. With 5 bases removed from V and 3 bases from J, the gap between germline ends came to 16 bases. Germline V gene lookup returns CDR1 SEHNR and CDR2 FQNEAQ (reference sequence). Based on the CDR3 plus reference TRBV7-9 and TRBJ1-1, the full variable domain is DTGVSQNPRHKITKRGQNVTFRCDPISEHNRLYWYRQTLGQGPEFLTYFQNEAQLEKSRLLSDRFSAERPKGSFSTLEIQRTEQGDSAMYLCASSAGSWGDTEAFFGQGTRLTVV.

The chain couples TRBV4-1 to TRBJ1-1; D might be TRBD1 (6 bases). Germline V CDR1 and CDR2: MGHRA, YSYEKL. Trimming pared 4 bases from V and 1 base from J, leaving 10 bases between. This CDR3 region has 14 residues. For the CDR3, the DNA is TGCGCCAGCAGCCTCTTGACAGGGAACACTGAAGCTTTCTTT. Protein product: CASSLLTGNTEAFF.

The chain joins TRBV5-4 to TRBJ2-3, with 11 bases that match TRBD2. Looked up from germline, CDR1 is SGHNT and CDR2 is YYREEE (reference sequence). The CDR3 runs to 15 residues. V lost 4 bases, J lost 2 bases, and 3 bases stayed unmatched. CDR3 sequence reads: CASSPSGGTTDTQYF. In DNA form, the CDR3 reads TGTGCCAGCAGCCCTAGCGGGGGGACCACAGATACGCAGTATTTT.

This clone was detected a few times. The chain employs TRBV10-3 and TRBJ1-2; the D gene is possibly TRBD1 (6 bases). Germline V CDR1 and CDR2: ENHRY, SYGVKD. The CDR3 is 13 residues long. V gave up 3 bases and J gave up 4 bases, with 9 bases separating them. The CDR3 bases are TGTGCCATCAGTGAAAAACAGGGCTATGGCTACACCTTC. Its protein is CAISEKQGYGYTF.

CDR3: CARAEGGSSSYEQYF. For the CDR3, the DNA is TGTGCCAGGGCGGAGGGCGGATCAAGCTCCTACGAGCAGTACTTC. V is TRBV7-3 and J is TRBJ2-7; the D gene is possibly TRBD2 (6 bases). CDR3 size: 15 residues. The V end lost 9 bases, the J end lost 0 bases, and 18 bases lay between the germline ends. CDR1 and CDR2 from the germline V gene are SGHTA and FQGTGA.

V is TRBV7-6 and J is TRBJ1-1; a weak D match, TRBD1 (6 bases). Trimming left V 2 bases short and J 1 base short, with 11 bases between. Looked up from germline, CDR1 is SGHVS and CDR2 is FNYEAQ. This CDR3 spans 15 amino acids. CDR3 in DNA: TGTGCCAGCAGCTTAAACCCGGACAGGAACACTGAAGCTTTCTTT. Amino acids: CASSLNPDRNTEAFF.

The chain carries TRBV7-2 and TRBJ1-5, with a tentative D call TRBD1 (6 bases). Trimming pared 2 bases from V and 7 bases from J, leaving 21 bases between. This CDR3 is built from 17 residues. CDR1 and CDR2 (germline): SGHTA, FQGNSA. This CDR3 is CASSLKGPQGFPQPQHF. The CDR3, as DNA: TGTGCCAGCAGCTTAAAGGGGCCACAGGGTTTCCCCCAGCCCCAGCATTTT.

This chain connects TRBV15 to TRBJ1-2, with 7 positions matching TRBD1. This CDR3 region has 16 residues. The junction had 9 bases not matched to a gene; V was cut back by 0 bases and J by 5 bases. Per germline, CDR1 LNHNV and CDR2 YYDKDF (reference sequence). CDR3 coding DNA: TGTGCCACCAGCAGAGACCCTTTAGTGACAGGGTATGGCTACACCTTC. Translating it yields CATSRDPLVTGYGYTF. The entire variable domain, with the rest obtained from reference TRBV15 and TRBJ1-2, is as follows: DAMVIQNPRYQVTQFGKPVTLSCSQTLNHNVMYWYQQKSSQAPKLLFHYYDKDFNNEADTPDNFQSRRPNTSFCFLDIRSPGLGDTAMYLCATSRDPLVTGYGYTFGSGTRLTVV.

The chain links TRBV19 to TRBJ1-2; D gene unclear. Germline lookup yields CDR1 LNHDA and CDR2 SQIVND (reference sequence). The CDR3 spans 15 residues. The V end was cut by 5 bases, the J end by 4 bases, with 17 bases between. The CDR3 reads CASSSSSGTAYGYTF. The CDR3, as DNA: TGTGCCAGTAGTTCGTCCAGCGGCACGGCCTATGGCTACACCTTC. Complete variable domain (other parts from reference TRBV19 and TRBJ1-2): DGGITQSPKYLFRKEGQNVTLSCEQNLNHDAMYWYRQDPGQGLRLIYYSQIVNDFQKGDIAEGYSVSREKKESFPLTVTSAQKNPTAFYLCASSSSSGTAYGYTFGSGTRLTVV.